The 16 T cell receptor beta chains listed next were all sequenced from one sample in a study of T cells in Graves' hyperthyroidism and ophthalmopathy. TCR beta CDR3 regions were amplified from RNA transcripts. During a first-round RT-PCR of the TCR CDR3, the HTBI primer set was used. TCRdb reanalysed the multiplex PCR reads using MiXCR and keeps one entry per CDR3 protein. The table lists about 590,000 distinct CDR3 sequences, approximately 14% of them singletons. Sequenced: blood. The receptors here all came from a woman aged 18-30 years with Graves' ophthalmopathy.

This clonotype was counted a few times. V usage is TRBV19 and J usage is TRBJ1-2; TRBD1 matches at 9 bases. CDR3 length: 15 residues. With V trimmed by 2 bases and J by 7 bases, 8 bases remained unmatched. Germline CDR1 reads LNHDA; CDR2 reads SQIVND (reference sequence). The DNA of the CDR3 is TGTGCCAGTAGTATACAAGGACAGGGGCGAACTGGCTACACCTTC. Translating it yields CASSIQGQGRTGYTF.

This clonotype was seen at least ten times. The CDR3 spells CASSERSFGGATGELFF. Written as DNA, the CDR3 is TGTGCCAGCAGTGAACGGTCTTTCGGAGGGGCGACCGGGGAGCTGTTTTTT. The chain links TRBV2 to TRBJ2-2; tentatively, D is TRBD2 (6 bases). The length of the CDR3 is 17 residues. V gave up 2 bases and J gave up 5 bases, with 18 bases separating them. Germline CDR1 reads SNHLY; CDR2 reads FYNNEI.

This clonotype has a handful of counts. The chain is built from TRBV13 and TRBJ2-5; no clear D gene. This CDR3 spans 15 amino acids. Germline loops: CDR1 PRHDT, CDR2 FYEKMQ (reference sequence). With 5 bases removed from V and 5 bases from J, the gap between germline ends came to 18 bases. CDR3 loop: CASSRSTGGGETQYF. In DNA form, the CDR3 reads TGTGCCAGCAGCCGTTCCACGGGCGGTGGGGAGACCCAGTACTTC.

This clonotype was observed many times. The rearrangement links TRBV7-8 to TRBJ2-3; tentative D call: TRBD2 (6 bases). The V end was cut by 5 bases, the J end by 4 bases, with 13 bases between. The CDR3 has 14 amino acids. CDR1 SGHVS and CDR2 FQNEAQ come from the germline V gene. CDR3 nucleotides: TGTGCCAGCAGCCGGGACTCACGGGCAGATACGCAGTATTTT. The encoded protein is CASSRDSRADTQYF.

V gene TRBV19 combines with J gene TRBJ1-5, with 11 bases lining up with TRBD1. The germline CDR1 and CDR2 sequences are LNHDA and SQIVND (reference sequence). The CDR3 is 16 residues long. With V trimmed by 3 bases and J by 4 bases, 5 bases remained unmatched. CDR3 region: CASSIRTGGTNQPQHF. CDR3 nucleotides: TGTGCCAGTAGTATTCGGACAGGGGGCACGAATCAGCCCCAGCATTTT.

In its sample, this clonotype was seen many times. As DNA, the CDR3 is TGTGCCAGCAGTCCGGACAATAGCAATCAGCCCCAGCATTTT. It yields the protein CASSPDNSNQPQHF. The J gene is TRBJ1-5, the V gene TRBV28, with D possibly matching TRBD1 (5 bases). Germline loops: CDR1 MDHEN, CDR2 SYDVKM. The CDR3 length is 14 residues. The V and J ends lost 5 bases and 0 bases respectively, with 8 bases between them.

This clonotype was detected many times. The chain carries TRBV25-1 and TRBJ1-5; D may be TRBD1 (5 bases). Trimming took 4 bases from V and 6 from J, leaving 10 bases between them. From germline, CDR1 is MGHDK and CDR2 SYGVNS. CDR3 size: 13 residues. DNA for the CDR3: TGTGCCAGCAGTGGCACAGGCATTCAGCCCCAGCATTTT. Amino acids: CASSGTGIQPQHF.

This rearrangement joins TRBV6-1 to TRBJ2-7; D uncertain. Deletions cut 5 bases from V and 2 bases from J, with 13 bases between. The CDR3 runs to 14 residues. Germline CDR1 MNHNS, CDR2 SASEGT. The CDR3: CASSPRVPPYEQYF. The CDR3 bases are TGTGCCAGCAGTCCCCGGGTCCCGCCCTACGAGCAGTACTTC.

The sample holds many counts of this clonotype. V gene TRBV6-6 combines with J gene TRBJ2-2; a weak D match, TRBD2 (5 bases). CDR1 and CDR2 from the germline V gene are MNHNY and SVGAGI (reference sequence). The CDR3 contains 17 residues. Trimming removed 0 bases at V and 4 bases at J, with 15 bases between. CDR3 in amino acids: CASSYSSRLAVTGELFF. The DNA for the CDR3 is TGTGCCAGCAGTTACTCCTCCAGGCTAGCTGTCACCGGGGAGCTGTTTTTT.

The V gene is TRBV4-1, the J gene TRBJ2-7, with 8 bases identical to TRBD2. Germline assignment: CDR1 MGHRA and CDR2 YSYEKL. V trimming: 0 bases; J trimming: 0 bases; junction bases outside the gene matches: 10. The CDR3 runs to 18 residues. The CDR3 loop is CASSQDHPTSGSSYEQYF. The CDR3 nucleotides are TGCGCCAGCAGCCAAGATCACCCCACTAGCGGAAGCTCCTACGAGCAGTACTTC.

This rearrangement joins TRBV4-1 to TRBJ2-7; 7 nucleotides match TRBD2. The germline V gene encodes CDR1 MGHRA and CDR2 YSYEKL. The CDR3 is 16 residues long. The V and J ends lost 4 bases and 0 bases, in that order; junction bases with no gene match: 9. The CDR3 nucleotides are TGCGCCAGCAGCCGGGTGAAACTAGCGTTCTCCTACGAGCAGTACTTC. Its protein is CASSRVKLAFSYEQYF.

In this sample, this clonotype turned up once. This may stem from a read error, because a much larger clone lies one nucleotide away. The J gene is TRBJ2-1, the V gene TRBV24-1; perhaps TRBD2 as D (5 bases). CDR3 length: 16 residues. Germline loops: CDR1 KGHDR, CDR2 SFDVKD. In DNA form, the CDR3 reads TGTGCCGCCAGTGATTTAAACAGCGGCTCCTACAATGAGCAGTTCTTC. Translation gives CAASDLNSGSYNEQFF.

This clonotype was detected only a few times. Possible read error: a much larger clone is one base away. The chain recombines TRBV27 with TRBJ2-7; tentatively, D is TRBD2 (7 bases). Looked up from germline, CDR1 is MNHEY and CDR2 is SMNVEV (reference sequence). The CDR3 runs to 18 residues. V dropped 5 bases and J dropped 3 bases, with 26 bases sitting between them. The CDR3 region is CASSPPPRAGEGHYEQYF. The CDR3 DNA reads TGTGCCAGCAGTCCACCCCCGAGGGCGGGAGAGGGACACTACGAGCAGTACTTC.

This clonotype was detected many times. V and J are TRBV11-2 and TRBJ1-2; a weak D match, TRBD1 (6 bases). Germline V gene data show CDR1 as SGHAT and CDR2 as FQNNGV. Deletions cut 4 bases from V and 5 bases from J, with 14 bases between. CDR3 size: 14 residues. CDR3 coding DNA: TGTGCCAGCAGCTCCACCCAGGGGCCTTATGGCTACACCTTC. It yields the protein CASSSTQGPYGYTF. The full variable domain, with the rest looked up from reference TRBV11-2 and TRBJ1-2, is EAGVAQSPRYKIIEKRQSVAFWCNPISGHATLYWYQQILGQGPKLLIQFQNNGVVDDSQLPKDRFSAERLKGVDSTLKIQPAKLEDSAVYLCASSSTQGPYGYTFGSGTRLTVV.

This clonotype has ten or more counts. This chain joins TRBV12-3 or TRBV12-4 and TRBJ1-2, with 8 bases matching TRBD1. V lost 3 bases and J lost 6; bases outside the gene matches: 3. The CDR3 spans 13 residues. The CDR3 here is CASSLGTGNGYTF. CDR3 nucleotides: TGTGCCAGCAGTTTGGGGACAGGCAATGGCTACACCTTC.

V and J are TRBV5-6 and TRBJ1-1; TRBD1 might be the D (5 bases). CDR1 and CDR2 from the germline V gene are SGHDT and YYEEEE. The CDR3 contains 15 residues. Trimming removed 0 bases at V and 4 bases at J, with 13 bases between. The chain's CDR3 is CASSLERGWGTEAFF. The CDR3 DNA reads TGTGCCAGCAGCTTGGAGAGGGGTTGGGGCACTGAAGCTTTCTTT.